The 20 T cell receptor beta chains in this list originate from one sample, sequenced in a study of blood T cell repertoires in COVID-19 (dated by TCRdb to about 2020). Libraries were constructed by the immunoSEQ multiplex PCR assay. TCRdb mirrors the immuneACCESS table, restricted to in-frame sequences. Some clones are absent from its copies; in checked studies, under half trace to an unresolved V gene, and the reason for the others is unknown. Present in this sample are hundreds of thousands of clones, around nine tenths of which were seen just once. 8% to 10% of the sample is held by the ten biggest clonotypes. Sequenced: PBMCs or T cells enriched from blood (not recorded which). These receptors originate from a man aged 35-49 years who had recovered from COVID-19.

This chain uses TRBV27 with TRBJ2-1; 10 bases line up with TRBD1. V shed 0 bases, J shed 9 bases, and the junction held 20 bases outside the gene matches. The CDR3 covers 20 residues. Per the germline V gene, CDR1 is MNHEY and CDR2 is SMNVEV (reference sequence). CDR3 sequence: CASSLSRQGAGSWDGSEQFF. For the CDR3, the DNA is TGTGCCAGCAGTTTATCGCGACAGGGGGCGGGGAGTTGGGATGGGAGTGAGCAGTTCTTC.

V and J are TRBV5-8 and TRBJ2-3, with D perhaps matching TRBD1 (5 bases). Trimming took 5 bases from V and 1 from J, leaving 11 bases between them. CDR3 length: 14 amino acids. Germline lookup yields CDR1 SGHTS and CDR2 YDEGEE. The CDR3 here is CASSFQQGTDTQYF. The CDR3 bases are TGTGCCAGCAGTTTTCAACAGGGCACAGATACGCAGTATTTT.

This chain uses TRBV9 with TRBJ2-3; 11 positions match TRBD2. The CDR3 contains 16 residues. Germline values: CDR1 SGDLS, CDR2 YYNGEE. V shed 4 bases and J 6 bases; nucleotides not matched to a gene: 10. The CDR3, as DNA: TGTGCCAGCAGCTCAGGGACTAGCGGCGTTTCGGATACGCAGTATTTT. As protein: CASSSGTSGVSDTQYF.

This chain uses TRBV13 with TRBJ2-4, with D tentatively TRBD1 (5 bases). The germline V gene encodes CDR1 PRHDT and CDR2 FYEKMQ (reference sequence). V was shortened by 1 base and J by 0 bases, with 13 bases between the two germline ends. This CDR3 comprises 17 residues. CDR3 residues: CASSLVLGEGAKNIQYF. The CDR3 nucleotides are TGTGCCAGCAGCTTAGTCTTAGGGGAAGGAGCCAAAAACATTCAGTACTTC.

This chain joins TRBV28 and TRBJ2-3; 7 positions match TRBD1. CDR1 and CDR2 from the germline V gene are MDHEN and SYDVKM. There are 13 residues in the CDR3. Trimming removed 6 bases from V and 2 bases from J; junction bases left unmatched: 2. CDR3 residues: CASRGTVTDTQYF. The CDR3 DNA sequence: TGTGCCAGCAGGGGGACAGTCACAGATACGCAGTATTTT.

This CDR3 is CASSSTLAGGDEQYF. The DNA of the CDR3 is TGCGCCAGCAGCTCCACTCTAGCGGGAGGGGACGAGCAGTACTTC. This chain connects TRBV5-1 to TRBJ2-7; 12 bases are shared with TRBD2. Germline V lookup: CDR1 SGHRS, CDR2 YFSETQ. The V gene end was trimmed by 3 bases and the J gene end by 5 bases; junction bases not matched to a gene: 6. The CDR3 extends over 15 amino acids.

The CDR3 nucleotides read TGTGCTTTACTAGCGGGGCAAGATACGCAGTATTTT. Translating it yields CALLAGQDTQYF. V usage is TRBV30 and J usage is TRBJ2-3; 10 bases match TRBD2. The germline gives CDR1 GTSNPN, CDR2 SVGIG (reference sequence). CDR3 length equals 12 residues.

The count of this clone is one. The chain's CDR3 is CASSERDRVDEKLFF. CDR3 DNA sequence: TGTGCCAGCAGTGAAAGGGACAGGGTGGATGAAAAACTGTTTTTT. The chain recombines TRBV25-1 with TRBJ1-4; 9 nucleotides line up with TRBD1. This CDR3 spans 15 amino acids. CDR1 and CDR2 from the germline V gene are MGHDK and SYGVNS. J gave up 6 bases and V 2 bases, and 4 bases lay outside the gene matches.

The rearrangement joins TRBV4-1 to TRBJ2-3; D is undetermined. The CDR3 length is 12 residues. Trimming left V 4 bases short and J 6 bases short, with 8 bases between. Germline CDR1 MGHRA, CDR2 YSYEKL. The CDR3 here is CASSPDLDTQYF. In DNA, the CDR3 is TGCGCCAGCAGCCCAGACCTGGATACGCAGTATTTT.

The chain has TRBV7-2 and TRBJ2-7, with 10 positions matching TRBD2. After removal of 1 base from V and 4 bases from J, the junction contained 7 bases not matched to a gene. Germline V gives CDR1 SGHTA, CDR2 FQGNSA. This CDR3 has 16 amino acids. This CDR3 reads CASSLGWLAGVYEQYF. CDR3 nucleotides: TGTGCCAGCAGCTTAGGTTGGCTAGCGGGAGTATACGAGCAGTACTTC. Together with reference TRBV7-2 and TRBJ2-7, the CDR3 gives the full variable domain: GAGVSQSPSNKVTEKGKDVELRCDPISGHTALYWYRQSLGQGLEFLIYFQGNSAPDKSGLPSDRFSAERTGGSVSTLTIQRTQQEDSAVYLCASSLGWLAGVYEQYFGPGTRLTVT.

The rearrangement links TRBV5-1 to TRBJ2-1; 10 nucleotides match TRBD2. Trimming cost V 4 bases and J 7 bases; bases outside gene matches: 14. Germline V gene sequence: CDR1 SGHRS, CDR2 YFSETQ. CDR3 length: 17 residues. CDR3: CASSLSASGRSKNEQFF. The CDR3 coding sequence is TGCGCCAGCAGCCTATCCGCTAGCGGGAGAAGTAAAAATGAGCAGTTCTTC.

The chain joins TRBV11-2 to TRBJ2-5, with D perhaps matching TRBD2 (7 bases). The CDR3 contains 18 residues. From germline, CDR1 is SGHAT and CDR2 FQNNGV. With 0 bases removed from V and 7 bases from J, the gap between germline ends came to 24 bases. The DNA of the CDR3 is TGTGCCAGCAGCTTAGATCCAGGACTAGGGATGGGGGCTATGACCCAGTACTTC. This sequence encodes CASSLDPGLGMGAMTQYF. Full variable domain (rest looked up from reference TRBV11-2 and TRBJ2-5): EAGVAQSPRYKIIEKRQSVAFWCNPISGHATLYWYQQILGQGPKLLIQFQNNGVVDDSQLPKDRFSAERLKGVDSTLKIQPAKLEDSAVYLCASSLDPGLGMGAMTQYFGPGTRLLVL.

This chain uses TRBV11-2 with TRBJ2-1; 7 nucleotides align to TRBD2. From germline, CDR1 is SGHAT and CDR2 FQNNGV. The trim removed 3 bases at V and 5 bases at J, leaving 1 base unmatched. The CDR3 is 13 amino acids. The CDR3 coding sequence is TGTGCCAGCAGCTTGGGGACTAACAATGAGCAGTTCTTC. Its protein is CASSLGTNNEQFF. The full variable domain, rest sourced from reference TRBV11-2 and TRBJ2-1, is EAGVAQSPRYKIIEKRQSVAFWCNPISGHATLYWYQQILGQGPKLLIQFQNNGVVDDSQLPKDRFSAERLKGVDSTLKIQPAKLEDSAVYLCASSLGTNNEQFFGPGTRLTVL.

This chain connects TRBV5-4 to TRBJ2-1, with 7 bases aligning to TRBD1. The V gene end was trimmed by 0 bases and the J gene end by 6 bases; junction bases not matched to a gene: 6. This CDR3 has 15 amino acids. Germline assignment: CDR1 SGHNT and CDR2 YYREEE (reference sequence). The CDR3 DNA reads TGTGCCAGCAGCTTGGGACAGGGTACGTTCAATGAGCAGTTCTTC. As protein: CASSLGQGTFNEQFF. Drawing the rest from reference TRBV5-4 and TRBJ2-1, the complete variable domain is ETGVTQSPTHLIKTRGQQVTLRCSSQSGHNTVSWYQQALGQGPQFIFQYYREEENGRGNFPPRFSGLQFPNYSSELNVNALELDDSALYLCASSLGQGTFNEQFFGPGTRLTVL.

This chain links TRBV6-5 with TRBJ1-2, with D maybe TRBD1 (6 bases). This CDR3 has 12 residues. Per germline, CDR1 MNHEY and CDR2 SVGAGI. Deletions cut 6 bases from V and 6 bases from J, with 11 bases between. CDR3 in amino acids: CASRDSLNGYTF. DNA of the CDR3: TGTGCCAGCAGGGACAGCCTAAATGGCTACACCTTC.

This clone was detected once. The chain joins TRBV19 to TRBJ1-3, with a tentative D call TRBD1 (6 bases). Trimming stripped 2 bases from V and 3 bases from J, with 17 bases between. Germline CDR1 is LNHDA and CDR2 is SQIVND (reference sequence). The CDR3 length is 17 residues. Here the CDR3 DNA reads TGTGCCAGTAGTATATCCCACCAAGGGGGTTTTGGAAACACCATATATTTT. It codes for CASSISHQGGFGNTIYF.

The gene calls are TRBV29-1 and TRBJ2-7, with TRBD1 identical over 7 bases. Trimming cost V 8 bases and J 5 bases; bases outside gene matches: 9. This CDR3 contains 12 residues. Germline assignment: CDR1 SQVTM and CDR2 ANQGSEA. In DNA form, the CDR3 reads TGCAGCCGAACAGGGGTTTGGGACGAGCAGTACTTC. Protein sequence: CSRTGVWDEQYF.

The CDR3, as DNA: TGTGCCAGCAGCAGTCCAGGTTATAGCAATCAGCCCCAGCATTTT. Translated, it gives CASSSPGYSNQPQHF. The chain couples TRBV27 to TRBJ1-5; D gene uncertain. V shed 6 bases and J shed 0 bases, with 12 bases lying between them. Germline V gene sequence: CDR1 MNHEY, CDR2 SMNVEV (reference sequence). This CDR3 has 15 amino acids.

The CDR3 DNA follows: TGTGCCAGCAGCCTAGTAGGGGCCCCCAACGAGCAGTACTTC. Protein: CASSLVGAPNEQYF. This sequence joins TRBV3-1 (or the pseudogene TRBV3-2) and TRBJ2-7, with TRBD1 as a possible D gene (5 bases). This CDR3 is built from 14 residues. V shed 4 bases and J shed 5 bases, with 15 bases lying between them. Germline V gives CDR1 LGHDT, CDR2 YNNKEL (reference sequence).

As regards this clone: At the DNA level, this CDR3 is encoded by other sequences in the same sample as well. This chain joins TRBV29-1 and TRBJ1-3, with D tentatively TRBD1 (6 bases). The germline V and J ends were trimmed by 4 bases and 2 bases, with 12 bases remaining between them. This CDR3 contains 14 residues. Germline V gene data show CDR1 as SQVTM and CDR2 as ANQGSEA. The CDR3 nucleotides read TGCAGCGTTGTCAGGGGAGAGGCTGGAAACACCATATATTTT. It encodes CSVVRGEAGNTIYF.